This record concerns one T cell receptor (beta chain) sequence. Its antigen remains undetermined. No per-base quality is available; no much larger clone lies one base away. This entry belongs to a study of molecular identifiers for immune sequencing clone quantification (dated by TCRdb to the late 2010s). Regarding the study in general: In a replicate experiment, RNA from roughly 18,000 or 92,000 naive CD8 T cells was split into five aliquots, four of which were sequenced. CD8 T cells were used in a methods study to benchmark molecular-identifier clustering-based TCR repertoire sequencing (MIDCIRS) and TCR RNA copy counting. Overall study outcomes, separate from this receptor: Without barcode sub-clustering, chimeric consensus sequences inflated TCR diversity; chimeras reached as high as 47%. Modeling gave about three recovered TCR RNA copies per cell versus approximately 11 by digital PCR, implying about 30% capture efficiency. Naive libraries contained spiked-in Jurkat TCR RNA (roughly 10 copies' worth), which is not part of the donor repertoire. Highly expanded clone sizes could be underestimated if identical TCR molecules share a barcode. Even against a background of about a million naive CD8 T cells, spiked-in Jurkat TCR RNA amounting to a single cell's worth was reported to be detectable. In CMV-specific effector cells, clones with more than 20 RNA copies contained over 99% of molecules, whereas in naive cells such clones contained under 1% of molecules.

V is reduced by 0 bases and J by 3 bases, leaving a spacing of 14 bases between them. The CDR3 runs 16 residues from the cysteine to the phenylalanine. Only the CDR3 portion is preserved as DNA: 48 bases, with reading frame beginning at the first base. CDR1 is given as MNHEY and CDR2 as SVGEGT, both from the germline V gene. Library preparation employed PCR. For sequencing, an Illumina HiSeq 4000 was employed. Bulk TCR libraries were made following a previously described method, with the TCR primers given in Table S5. Purification of total RNA was performed with the Qiagen AllPrep DNA/RNA kit. Reads from multiple sequencing runs of the same library were pooled before analysis. As for the authors' bioinformatics: Only reads with exact TCR constant sequence were kept, trimmed to 150 nt, and grouped by their 12-nt molecular barcodes. Reads in each barcode group were sub-clustered using a 15% Levenshtein threshold, and a quality-weighted consensus sequence was built for each RNA molecule. Non-functional sequences were excluded, and lower-count sequences lying one edit away from another sequence were also excluded. Barcode sub-clusters with fewer than 20% of the maximum read count were removed, based on fitting two negative binomial distributions. Clones were called with MiXCR by TCRdb after fastp trimmed the public reads at Q25, and only in-frame beta chains were retained. Each record represents a unique CDR3 protein, reported with the most common genes and DNA among its rows. The V and J calls and clone size are TCRdb's, not the authors'. This sample lists 490,000 or so distinct CDR3 sequences; around 21% were detected once. The ten top clones hold under 0.85% of the sample.

Libraries of naive CD8 T cells were generated from roughly 20,000 to 1,000,000 sorted cells, with 10%, 30% or 50% of the purified RNA used. Naive CD8 T cells were FACS-sorted as CD8+CD4-CCR7+CD45RA+ on a BD FACSAria II into RLT Plus buffer. Ten to eleven TCR copies' worth of Jurkat RNA were spiked into roughly 19,000-1,000,000 naive CD8 T cell samples to test detection sensitivity. Enrichment of CD8 T cells was performed with RosetteSep CD8+ T Cell Enrichment Cocktail and Ficoll-Paque, after which ACK red cell lysis was carried out. The chain joins TRBV6-2 or TRBV6-3 to TRBJ1-2; TRBD1 is possibly the D segment (6 matching bases). This receptor was obtained from a human donor in good health. Some libraries in this study had Jurkat cell RNA spiked in. The sequencing input was naive CD8+ T cells from blood, with Jurkat cell RNA spiked in. The cell subset or site label for this specimen denotes: FACS-sorted CD8+CD4-CCR7+CD45RA+ naive T cells. The CDR3 region has the sequence CASSYSIYRTDYGYTF. The bases read TGTGCCAGCAGTTACTCGATATATCGGACAGACTATGGCTACACCTTC.